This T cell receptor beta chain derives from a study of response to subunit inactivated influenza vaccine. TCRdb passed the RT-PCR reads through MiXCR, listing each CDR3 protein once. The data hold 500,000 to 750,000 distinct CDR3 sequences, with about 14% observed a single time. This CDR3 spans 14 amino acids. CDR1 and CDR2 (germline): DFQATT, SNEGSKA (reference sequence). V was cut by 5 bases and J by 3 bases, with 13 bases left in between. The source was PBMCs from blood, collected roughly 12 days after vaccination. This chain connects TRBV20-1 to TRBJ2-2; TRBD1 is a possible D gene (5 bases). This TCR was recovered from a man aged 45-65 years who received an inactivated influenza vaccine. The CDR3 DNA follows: TGCAGTGCTCGACGGACATACGACACCGGGGAGCTGTTTTTT. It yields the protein CSARRTYDTGELFF.